These 20 T cell receptor beta chains were all obtained from the same sample, sequenced in a study of T cell responses to AZD1222 COVID-19 vaccine (dated by TCRdb to the early 2020s). Library preparation used the immunoSEQ multiplex PCR assay. TCRdb re-hosts the immuneACCESS table, in-frame sequences only. Its copies lack some clones; in the studies checked, an unresolved V gene accounts for under half of them, and the cause for the rest is not known. Counted in this sample were some 150,000 clones; roughly nine tenths of them appeared once. The ten most abundant clones make up 2.5% to 3.5% of the sample. The label giving this sample's time point can be read as: baseline before first vaccination. Sequencing was performed on peripheral blood, taken on day 0 of AZD1222 vaccination. The source of these receptors is an adult in good health.

The CDR3 region is CASRLQGRKNTEAFF. DNA of the CDR3: TGTGCCAGCAGGCTACAGGGGCGAAAAAACACTGAAGCTTTCTTT. V is TRBV27 and J is TRBJ1-1; 7 bases match TRBD1. Unmatched junction bases numbered 9, after V lost 6 bases and J lost 2 bases. In germline, CDR1 is MNHEY, CDR2 SMNVEV (reference sequence). CDR3 length equals 15 residues.

The chain employs TRBV2 and TRBJ1-5; perhaps TRBD1 as D (5 bases). V shed 1 base and J shed 3 bases, with 10 bases lying between them. Germline values: CDR1 SNHLY, CDR2 FYNNEI. The CDR3 covers 15 residues. The CDR3 nucleotides read TGTGCCAGCAGTGAAGAACAGGCGATCAATCAGCCCCAGCATTTT. Its translation is CASSEEQAINQPQHF. The whole variable domain, remainder taken from reference TRBV2 and TRBJ1-5, is EPEVTQTPSHQVTQMGQEVILRCVPISNHLYFYWYRQILGQKVEFLVSFYNNEISEKSEIFDDQFSVERPDGSNFTLKIRSTKLEDSAMYFCASSEEQAINQPQHFGDGTRLSIL.

The chain couples TRBV5-4 to TRBJ2-1; TRBD2 matches at 12 bases. Unmatched junction bases numbered 5, after V lost 1 base and J lost 9 bases. This CDR3 is 15 amino acids long. Germline CDR1 and CDR2: SGHNT and YYREEE (reference sequence). The CDR3, as DNA: TGTGCCAGCAGCTTGCTAGCGGGAGGGCCGGGTGAGCAGTTCTTC. This encodes CASSLLAGGPGEQFF.

This chain joins TRBV7-8 and TRBJ2-7, with 15 bases matching TRBD2. Germline values: CDR1 SGHVS, CDR2 FQNEAQ. The CDR3 consists of 19 residues. Trimming at V came to 8 bases and at J to 3 bases, leaving 17 bases not matched to a gene. The CDR3 region has the DNA TGTGCCAGCCGCCCCCGATTCGGGACTAGCGGGAGGCCGGTCTACGAGCAGTACTTC. It encodes CASRPRFGTSGRPVYEQYF.

V and J are TRBV6-5 and TRBJ2-6; D not certain. Germline CDR1 MNHEY, CDR2 SVGAGI. There are 14 residues in the CDR3. V was trimmed by 2 bases and J by 0 bases, leaving 2 bases between them. The DNA of the CDR3 is TGTGCCAGCAGTTACGACTCTGGGGCCAACGTCCTGACTTTC. It encodes CASSYDSGANVLTF.

This clone was observed a few times. V and J are TRBV4-1 and TRBJ1-2; possibly TRBD1 for D (6 bases). CDR1 is MGHRA, CDR2 YSYEKL, per germline. The CDR3 totals 12 residues. Trimming took 4 bases from V and 4 from J, leaving 7 bases between them. CDR3 sequence: CASSPRGYGYTF. The CDR3, as DNA: TGCGCCAGCAGCCCCAGGGGCTATGGCTACACCTTC.

V gene TRBV5-6 combines with J gene TRBJ2-7, with unresolved D. Germline V CDR1 and CDR2: SGHDT, YYEEEE. V was shortened by 0 bases and J by 7 bases, with 17 bases between the two germline ends. This CDR3 contains 15 residues. CDR3 amino acids: CASSLVAGDVGEQYF. DNA of the CDR3: TGTGCCAGCAGCTTGGTCGCAGGAGATGTGGGGGAGCAGTACTTC.

This clone was seen only once. In DNA form, the CDR3 reads TGCGCCAGCACCCCTACTAGCGGGGGCAGCACAGATACGCAGTATTTT. It yields the protein CASTPTSGGSTDTQYF. The genes are TRBV5-1 and TRBJ2-3; 11 bases agree with TRBD2. J was trimmed by 0 bases and V by 6 bases; bases with no gene match: 6. Germline CDR1 reads SGHRS; CDR2 reads YFSETQ. The CDR3 length is 16 residues.

The genes are TRBV6-5 and TRBJ1-5, with TRBD1 matching 8 bases. Losses at the gene ends were 8 bases for V and 4 bases for J; bases not matched to a gene: 7. The germline gives CDR1 MNHEY, CDR2 SVGAGI. The CDR3 runs 14 residues. CDR3 coding DNA: TGTGCCAGCTCGACGGACAGGGTTAATCAGCCCCAGCATTTT. Its translation: CASSTDRVNQPQHF.

This clone showed up just once. V and J are TRBV2 and TRBJ2-1; the D is unclear. This CDR3 is 14 amino acids long. Per germline, CDR1 SNHLY and CDR2 FYNNEI. Trimming removed 3 bases from V and 5 bases from J, with 11 bases in between. CDR3 bases: TGTGCCAGCAGTGATCTATACAGTAACAATGAGCAGTTCTTC. This encodes CASSDLYSNNEQFF.

V and J are TRBV6-1 and TRBJ2-3; 8 nucleotides match TRBD2. The trim removed 4 bases at V and 5 bases at J, leaving 11 bases unmatched. This CDR3 is built from 16 residues. Germline CDR1 MNHNS, CDR2 SASEGT. The CDR3 sequence is CASSGSGLVPRDTQYF. The CDR3 coding sequence is TGTGCCAGCAGTGGCTCGGGACTAGTACCTCGAGATACGCAGTATTTT.

This chain joins TRBV6-2 or TRBV6-3 and TRBJ2-5, with D unclear. The CDR3 covers 12 residues. CDR1 and CDR2 (germline): MNHEY, SVGEGT. Trimming removed 2 bases at V and 4 bases at J, with 5 bases between. CDR3 in amino acids: CASSYIRETQYF. The CDR3 DNA is TGTGCCAGCAGTTACATTCGAGAGACCCAGTACTTC.

This clone was counted a single time. The chain couples TRBV28 to TRBJ1-1; D unresolved. Deletions cut 2 bases from V and 1 base from J, with 11 bases between. Germline lookup yields CDR1 MDHEN and CDR2 SYDVKM. This CDR3 comprises 15 residues. CDR3 bases: TGTGCCAGCAGTTTAATAGAGGGCTGGAACACTGAAGCTTTCTTT. This gives the protein CASSLIEGWNTEAFF. The full variable domain, in which reference TRBV28 and TRBJ1-1 provide the parts outside the CDR3, is DVKVTQSSRYLVKRTGEKVFLECVQDMDHENMFWYRQDPGLGLRLIYFSYDVKMKEKGDIPEGYSVSREKKERFSLILESASTNQTSMYLCASSLIEGWNTEAFFGQGTRLTVV.

The chain combines TRBV5-4 with TRBJ2-7, with TRBD1 as a possible D gene (5 bases). The CDR3 runs to 13 residues. V dropped 2 bases and J dropped 2 bases, with 8 bases sitting between them. Germline lookup yields CDR1 SGHNT and CDR2 YYREEE (reference sequence). The CDR3 loop reads CASSFGHTYEQYF. CDR3 bases: TGTGCCAGCAGCTTCGGACACACCTACGAGCAGTACTTC.

In DNA, the CDR3 is TGTGCCAGCAGTGAAAACCGGGGAGGGCACTATGGCTACACCTTC. It is translated as CASSENRGGHYGYTF. The chain combines TRBV2 with TRBJ1-2; D call uncertain. The CDR3 is 15 amino acids. V shed 2 bases and J shed 3 bases, with 13 bases lying between them. Germline CDR1 and CDR2: SNHLY and FYNNEI. The complete variable domain, with remaining parts taken from reference TRBV2 and TRBJ1-2, reads EPEVTQTPSHQVTQMGQEVILRCVPISNHLYFYWYRQILGQKVEFLVSFYNNEISEKSEIFDDQFSVERPDGSNFTLKIRSTKLEDSAMYFCASSENRGGHYGYTFGSGTRLTVV.

The V call is TRBV7-6, the J call TRBJ1-1; no clear D. Trimming removed 1 base from V and 0 bases from J, with 6 bases in between. Per the germline V gene, CDR1 is SGHVS and CDR2 is FNYEAQ. The CDR3 runs to 14 residues. The CDR3: CASSLGHLNTEAFF. CDR3 sequence (DNA): TGTGCCAGCAGCTTAGGGCATTTGAACACTGAAGCTTTCTTT.

This clone was counted once. The gene calls are TRBV19 and TRBJ1-5; D remains ambiguous. Deletions cut 5 bases from V and 3 bases from J, with 23 bases between. The germline V gene encodes CDR1 LNHDA and CDR2 SQIVND (reference sequence). CDR3 size: 18 residues. This chain's CDR3 is CASSLGMGFMSANQPQHF. The CDR3 bases are TGTGCCAGTAGTTTGGGGATGGGTTTTATGTCCGCCAATCAGCCCCAGCATTTT.

V usage is TRBV6-5 and J usage is TRBJ1-5, with D possibly being TRBD1 (5 bases). Germline CDR1 is MNHEY and CDR2 is SVGAGI. V was trimmed by 6 bases and J by 6 bases, leaving 9 bases between them. The CDR3 totals 12 residues. The CDR3 region is CASRGQGQPQHF. The CDR3, as DNA: TGTGCCAGCAGGGGGCAGGGTCAGCCCCAGCATTTT.

The chain carries TRBV28 and TRBJ1-5; 9 positions agree with TRBD1. J gave up 1 base and V 6 bases, and 1 base lay outside the gene matches. This CDR3 has 14 amino acids. Germline assignment: CDR1 MDHEN and CDR2 SYDVKM. CDR3 sequence (DNA): TGTGCCAGCAGCGACAGGGGGAGCAATCAGCCCCAGCATTTT. Its protein is CASSDRGSNQPQHF.

V gene TRBV19 combines with J gene TRBJ2-7; 7 bases line up with TRBD1. This CDR3 region has 14 residues. The ends lost 3 bases at V and 5 bases at J; junction bases unmatched: 7. Per germline, CDR1 LNHDA and CDR2 SQIVND (reference sequence). In DNA, the CDR3 is TGTGCCAGTAGTATCTGGGCAGGGGGTGACGAGCAGTACTTC. It specifies CASSIWAGGDEQYF.